The 25 T cell receptor beta chains presented below share a single source sample, sequenced in a study of control samples from healthy donors and cancer patients. Method: immunoSEQ multiplex PCR; TCRdb's copy keeps in-frame clones and lacks some. Of some 96,000 clones listed, more than 85% are singletons. The sequenced sample was blood. These receptors were taken from a man aged 18 to 29 in good health.

The chain carries TRBV27 and TRBJ1-1, with D hard to call. There are 12 residues in the CDR3. V lost 7 bases to trimming and J lost 1 base, with 7 bases between them. Germline V gene lookup returns CDR1 MNHEY and CDR2 SMNVEV (reference sequence). In DNA, the CDR3 is TGTGCCAGCAAGAAGACGAACACTGAAGCTTTCTTT. This translates into CASKKTNTEAFF.

The J gene is TRBJ1-4, the V gene TRBV19, with D perhaps matching TRBD1 (5 bases). The V end lost 5 bases, the J end lost 8 bases, and 15 bases lay between the germline ends. This CDR3 comprises 14 residues. CDR1 LNHDA and CDR2 SQIVND come from the germline V gene (reference sequence). CDR3 amino acids: CASSSSREREKLFF. The CDR3 DNA is TGTGCCAGTAGTTCCAGCAGGGAACGAGAAAAACTGTTTTTT.

This CDR3 reads CASSFGDTQYF. The CDR3 coding sequence is TGTGCCAGCAGCTTTGGGGATACGCAGTATTTT. V is TRBV3-1 (or the pseudogene TRBV3-2) and J is TRBJ2-3; D gene ambiguous. The V end was cut by 5 bases, the J end by 6 bases, with 6 bases between. The length of the CDR3 is 11 residues. Germline V CDR1 and CDR2: LGHDT, YNNKEL (reference sequence).

V and J are TRBV30 and TRBJ1-4, with D possibly being TRBD1 (5 bases). CDR3 length equals 11 residues. The V end lost 4 bases, the J end lost 5 bases, and 5 bases lay between the germline ends. The germline gives CDR1 GTSNPN, CDR2 SVGIG (reference sequence). Here the CDR3 reads CAWTGNEKLFF. The CDR3, as DNA: TGTGCCTGGACAGGGAATGAAAAACTGTTTTTT.

The chain has TRBV7-2 and TRBJ1-4; D is undetermined. CDR3 length: 14 amino acids. Germline CDR1 is SGHTA and CDR2 is FQGNSA. V shed 6 bases and J shed 4 bases, with 12 bases lying between them. CDR3 sequence: CASRDPQSNEKLFF. The CDR3 region has the DNA TGTGCCAGCAGGGACCCACAGAGTAATGAAAAACTGTTTTTT.

This chain connects TRBV9 to TRBJ2-3, with D possibly being TRBD2 (6 bases). CDR1 is SGDLS and CDR2 is YYNGEE in the germline V gene. This CDR3 has 15 residues. V lost 2 bases, J lost 5 bases, and 15 bases lay in between. The chain's CDR3 is CASSVDGSAGDTQYF. CDR3 nucleotide sequence: TGTGCCAGCAGCGTGGACGGGAGTGCGGGAGATACGCAGTATTTT.

This sequence joins TRBV15 and TRBJ2-2; D unresolved. This CDR3 is 16 amino acids long. The germline V and J ends were trimmed by 5 bases and 7 bases, with 20 bases remaining between them. CDR1 and CDR2 from the germline V gene are LNHNV and YYDKDF (reference sequence). Here the CDR3 DNA reads TGTGCCACCAGCGGAGTGACGACTCCCCAAGTCGGGGAGCTGTTTTTT. This encodes CATSGVTTPQVGELFF. Looking up the rest from reference TRBV15 and TRBJ2-2 gives the full variable domain: DAMVIQNPRYQVTQFGKPVTLSCSQTLNHNVMYWYQQKSSQAPKLLFHYYDKDFNNEADTPDNFQSRRPNTSFCFLDIRSPGLGDTAMYLCATSGVTTPQVGELFFGEGSRLTVL.

In its sample, this clone was seen a few times. The chain recombines TRBV19 with TRBJ1-2; D is uncertain. V lost 5 bases and J 8 bases, leaving 12 bases between the germline ends. Per germline, CDR1 LNHDA and CDR2 SQIVND (reference sequence). This CDR3 comprises 12 residues. The CDR3 loop is CASSVWAGGYTF. In DNA, the CDR3 is TGTGCCAGTAGTGTCTGGGCGGGCGGCTACACCTTC.

The V gene is TRBV30, the J gene TRBJ1-1; possibly TRBD1 for D (5 bases). V lost 1 base and J 0 bases, leaving 12 bases between the germline ends. The CDR3 sequence is 15 residues long. CDR1 and CDR2 from the germline V gene are GTSNPN and SVGIG (reference sequence). The CDR3, as DNA: TGTGCCTGGAGTGAGGGGCCTACGATGAACACTGAAGCTTTCTTT. Its translation is CAWSEGPTMNTEAFF.

The V call is TRBV4-2, the J call TRBJ2-1, with D perhaps matching TRBD1 or TRBD2 (5 bases each). Germline V gene data show CDR1 as LGHNA and CDR2 as YNFKEQ. V lost 1 base and J lost 8, with 15 bases in between. The CDR3 is 15 residues long. As DNA, the CDR3 is TGTGCCAGCAGCCAAGGGGGGACGCCTAGAGATGAGCAGTTCTTC. This codes for CASSQGGTPRDEQFF.

The V and J genes are TRBV4-1 and TRBJ2-2; 9 bases match TRBD1. Germline V gene lookup returns CDR1 MGHRA and CDR2 YSYEKL. CDR3 length: 15 residues. Trimming removed 1 base from V and 7 bases from J; junction bases left unmatched: 4. The CDR3, as DNA: TGCGCCAGCAGCCAAGGAACAGGGGGCTTCGGGGAGCTGTTTTTT. Translation: CASSQGTGGFGELFF.

The V call is TRBV3-1 (or the pseudogene TRBV3-2), the J call TRBJ2-7, with 9 bases lining up with TRBD2. Per germline, CDR1 LGHDT and CDR2 YNNKEL (reference sequence). The V and J ends lost 2 bases and 1 base, in that order; junction bases with no gene match: 12. This CDR3 is 18 amino acids long. CDR3 loop: CASSQWLISGSRSYEQYF. The CDR3 coding sequence is TGTGCCAGCAGCCAATGGTTGATTAGCGGGAGTCGATCCTACGAGCAGTACTTC.

The genes are TRBV11-3 and TRBJ2-5, with TRBD2 as a possible D gene (6 bases). CDR1 and CDR2 from the germline V gene are SGHNT and YENEEA. The CDR3 spans 15 residues. V gave up 6 bases and J gave up 5 bases, with 19 bases separating them. The CDR3 bases are TGTGCCAGCAGGTTGGCCGGGGGTTTGTGGGAGACCCAGTACTTC. Encoded protein: CASRLAGGLWETQYF. Complete variable domain (other parts from reference TRBV11-3 and TRBJ2-5): EAGVVQSPRYKIIEKKQPVAFWCNPISGHNTLYWYLQNLGQGPELLIRYENEEAVDDSQLPKDRFSAERLKGVDSTLKIQPAELGDSAVYLCASRLAGGLWETQYFGPGTRLLVL.

This sequence joins TRBV7-9 and TRBJ1-1; D ambiguous. V lost 6 bases and J 4 bases, leaving 6 bases between the germline ends. Germline CDR1 and CDR2: SEHNR and FQNEAQ (reference sequence). The CDR3 length is 11 residues. CDR3 sequence reads: CASRSGTEAFF. DNA for the CDR3: TGTGCCAGCAGGAGCGGCACTGAAGCTTTCTTT.

The V gene is TRBV7-8, the J gene TRBJ1-1; tentative D call: TRBD1 (5 bases). V shed 5 bases and J shed 3 bases, with 19 bases lying between them. CDR1 is SGHVS, CDR2 FQNEAQ, per germline. The CDR3 spans 16 residues. CDR3: CASSPGRQKVDTEAFF. CDR3 bases: TGTGCCAGCAGCCCGGGACGGCAGAAGGTAGACACTGAAGCTTTCTTT. The full variable domain, its missing parts supplied by reference TRBV7-8 and TRBJ1-1, is GAGVSQSPRYKVAKRGQDVALRCDPISGHVSLFWYQQALGQGPEFLTYFQNEAQLDKSGLPSDRFFAERPEGSVSTLKIQRTQQEDSAVYLCASSPGRQKVDTEAFFGQGTRLTVV.

The chain employs TRBV7-9 and TRBJ2-1; tentatively, D is TRBD2 (6 bases). Between the trimmed V and J ends, which lost 3 bases and 0 bases, there was a span of 9 bases. CDR3 length: 15 amino acids. CDR1 is SEHNR and CDR2 is FQNEAQ in the germline V gene (reference sequence). CDR3 sequence: CASSFSGDSYNEQFF. DNA of the CDR3: TGTGCCAGCAGCTTTAGCGGTGACTCCTACAATGAGCAGTTCTTC.

The rearrangement joins TRBV27 to TRBJ1-6; 8 bases agree with TRBD1. Per the germline V gene, CDR1 is MNHEY and CDR2 is SMNVEV (reference sequence). Germline trimming cut 2 bases from V and 10 bases from J; bases unmatched to any gene: 7. The CDR3 covers 15 residues. Here the CDR3 reads CASSLETGAASPLHF. The CDR3 bases are TGTGCCAGCAGTTTAGAGACAGGGGCAGCGTCACCCCTCCACTTT.

This sequence joins TRBV4-1 and TRBJ2-1, with D unresolved. Per germline, CDR1 MGHRA and CDR2 YSYEKL. Trimming left V 0 bases short and J 0 bases short, with 6 bases between. This CDR3 is 15 amino acids long. CDR3 sequence reads: CASSQDPLSYNEQFF. The CDR3 nucleotides read TGCGCCAGCAGCCAAGACCCACTCTCCTACAATGAGCAGTTCTTC.

The chain carries TRBV27 and TRBJ1-6; D remains unclear. CDR3 length: 14 residues. Germline CDR1 reads MNHEY; CDR2 reads SMNVEV (reference sequence). Trimming stripped 0 bases from V and 4 bases from J, with 4 bases between. CDR3 DNA sequence: TGTGCCAGCAGTTTATCTCCTTATAATTCACCCCTCCACTTT. Translation: CASSLSPYNSPLHF.

The chain joins TRBV10-3 to TRBJ2-7; TRBD1 is a possible D gene (5 bases). Trimming shortened V by 3 bases and J by 4 bases, and 10 bases separated the two germline ends. The germline CDR1 and CDR2 sequences are ENHRY and SYGVKD. The CDR3 covers 13 residues. CDR3 coding DNA: TGTGCCATCAGTGAAACCTCAGGGTACGAGCAGTACTTC. Amino acid sequence: CAISETSGYEQYF.

The chain's CDR3 is CASSPGTGKNIQYF. CDR3 nucleotide sequence: TGTGCCAGCAGCCCCGGGACAGGGAAAAACATTCAGTACTTC. This chain links TRBV7-8 with TRBJ2-4; 9 bases fit TRBD1. Germline loops: CDR1 SGHVS, CDR2 FQNEAQ. Trimming at V came to 5 bases and at J to 4 bases, leaving 3 bases not matched to a gene. This CDR3 has 14 amino acids.

The chain uses TRBV5-1 and TRBJ2-2; TRBD1 agrees at 9 bases. V shed 5 bases and J 3 bases; nucleotides not matched to a gene: 8. The length of the CDR3 is 16 residues. Germline values: CDR1 SGHRS, CDR2 YFSETQ. CDR3 nucleotides: TGCGCCAGCAGTCTTACGGGACAGGGCGACACCGGGGAGCTGTTTTTT. Its translation is CASSLTGQGDTGELFF.

In this sample, this clone turned up once. The chain joins TRBV11-2 to TRBJ2-1; no firm D call. The ends were cut back, 1 base at V and 9 bases at J, with 7 bases in the middle. From germline, CDR1 is SGHAT and CDR2 FQNNGV. The CDR3 is 12 amino acids. The CDR3, as DNA: TGTGCCAGCAGCTTAGTTATTAGTGAGCAGTTCTTC. As protein: CASSLVISEQFF. The entire variable domain, with the rest obtained from reference TRBV11-2 and TRBJ2-1, is as follows: EAGVAQSPRYKIIEKRQSVAFWCNPISGHATLYWYQQILGQGPKLLIQFQNNGVVDDSQLPKDRFSAERLKGVDSTLKIQPAKLEDSAVYLCASSLVISEQFFGPGTRLTVL.

This chain connects TRBV6-6 to TRBJ1-2; 7 bases match TRBD1. Germline CDR1 is MNHNY and CDR2 is SVGAGI (reference sequence). The V segment lost 4 bases and the J segment 1 base; nucleotides outside the gene matches: 9. The CDR3 spans 16 residues. The CDR3 spells CASSFRGTDHNYGYTF. The CDR3 coding sequence is TGTGCCAGCAGTTTCCGCGGGACAGATCATAACTATGGCTACACCTTC.

Details on this clone: No conserved phenylalanine or tryptophan is present at the end of the CDR3, so a read error is the likely explanation. No DNA is shown, since the ends of the CDR3 on it are uncertain; the CDR3 is the one TCRdb lists. The chain links TRBV21-1 to TRBJ1-2. TRBV21-1 is annotated as a pseudogene. The CDR3 has 9 residues if both end residues are counted. The CDR3 region is CASTRGVGG.